This TCR beta chain appears in the sequencing data of a study of blood T cell repertoires in COVID-19. The overall study: The origin of the acute and convalescent COVID-19 samples was the United States, Italy and Spain.

This study enrolled people aged about 18 to 100 from around 26 US geographic areas. Allocation to cohorts depended on clinical history reported by the participants. The recovered donors of Cohort 3 showed two negative PCRs, clearance, or symptom resolution. Sequenced by immunoSEQ multiplex PCR; TCRdb stores in-frame clones only, minus some. The data hold roughly 140,000 clones, with around four fifths observed a single time. This clone was seen only once. Germline CDR1 LNHDA, CDR2 SQIVND (reference sequence). J was trimmed by 1 base and V by 3 bases; bases with no gene match: 7. CDR3 size: 16 residues.

This chain links TRBV19 with TRBJ2-3; 7 bases line up with TRBD2. The specimen was PBMCs or T cells enriched from blood (not recorded which). This receptor was taken from a middle-aged woman who had recovered from COVID-19. In DNA, the CDR3 is TGTGCCAGTAGTATCGGGCGGGAGTGGGGCACAGATACGCAGTATTTT. Its protein product is CASSIGREWGTDTQYF.